This TCR beta chain emerged from a study of T cell repertoires and HLA-DP antigens. Study-level points and caveats: Average cumulative frequency of previously undetected clones was just over 35% against one allele and less than 60% against the other. Against both alloantigens, CD137+ clonality was similar, around 0.41.

Comments on this clone: Its antigen is still unknown.

The CDR3 runs to 16 residues. Germline CDR1 reads MGHRA; CDR2 reads YSYEKL. Trimming at V came to 4 bases and at J to 0 bases, leaving 8 bases not matched to a gene. Amplification used primers for 54 TRBV and 13 TRBJ segments. The protocol was immunoSEQ multiplex PCR, while the TCRdb copy is restricted to in-frame clones and leaves out a portion. The table includes about 110,000 clones, 80% to 95% detected once. This clonotype was sampled from a woman aged 18-29 years in good health and CMV-seronegative. This chain joins TRBV4-1 and TRBJ2-5; 7 nucleotides line up with TRBD1. Material: CD4+ T cells from PBMCs. This CDR3 reads CASSLRQGSNQETQYF. CDR3 in DNA: TGCGCCAGCAGCCTCCGACAGGGTAGCAACCAAGAGACCCAGTACTTC.